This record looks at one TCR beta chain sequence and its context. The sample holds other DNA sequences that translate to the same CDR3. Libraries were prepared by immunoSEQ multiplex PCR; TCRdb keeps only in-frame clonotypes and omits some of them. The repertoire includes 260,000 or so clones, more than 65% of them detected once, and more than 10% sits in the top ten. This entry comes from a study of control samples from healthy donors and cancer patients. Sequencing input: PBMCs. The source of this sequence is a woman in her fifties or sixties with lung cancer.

The DNA of the CDR3 is TGTGCCAGCTCACCCTCCGGCAGCACAGATACGCAGTATTTT. Translated, it gives CASSPSGSTDTQYF. The rearrangement uses TRBV18 and TRBJ2-3; D unresolved. Germline V CDR1 and CDR2: KGHSH, LQKENI. Between the trimmed V and J ends, which lost 3 bases and 0 bases, there was a span of 7 bases. The CDR3 consists of 14 residues. Combining the CDR3 with reference TRBV18 and TRBJ2-3 gives the whole variable domain NAGVMQNPRHLVRRRGQEARLRCSPMKGHSHVYWYRQLPEEGLKFMVYLQKENIIDESGMPKERFSAEFPKEGPSILRIQQVVRGDSAAYFCASSPSGSTDTQYFGPGTRLTVL.